This T cell receptor (beta chain) was recovered during a study of T cell repertoires in aging, cancer and after chemotherapy. General study findings and limits: Median generation probability rose over the chemotherapy interval in each cancer cohort, suggesting rebound thymic output. No conclusions about immunological memory after chemotherapy can be drawn from the repertoire data. Untreated cancer patients had significantly lower blood TCR diversity than age-matched healthy donors.

Peripheral blood genomic DNA, not sorted cells or RNA, was the template. Rearranged V-D-J TRB sequences were amplified with a mixed TRB-A/B primer pool. MiXCR was run by TCRdb on the multiplex PCR reads, yielding one entry per CDR3 protein. The table includes approximately 20,000 distinct CDR3 sequences, about 37% detected once. As to this clonotype: Its antigen remains unknown. The junction departs from the called germline gene at one end, perhaps through a read error.

The CDR3 consists of 14 residues. Germline CDR1 is MNHEY and CDR2 is SMNVEV (reference sequence). Specimen: blood. V usage is TRBV27 and J usage is TRBJ1-2; D remains unclear. The receptor was derived from a human donor with a solid tumor. CDR3 region: CASSFSTAKYGYTF. The CDR3 nucleotides are TGTGCCAGCAGTTTCTCGACGGCTAAGTATGGCTACACCTTC.